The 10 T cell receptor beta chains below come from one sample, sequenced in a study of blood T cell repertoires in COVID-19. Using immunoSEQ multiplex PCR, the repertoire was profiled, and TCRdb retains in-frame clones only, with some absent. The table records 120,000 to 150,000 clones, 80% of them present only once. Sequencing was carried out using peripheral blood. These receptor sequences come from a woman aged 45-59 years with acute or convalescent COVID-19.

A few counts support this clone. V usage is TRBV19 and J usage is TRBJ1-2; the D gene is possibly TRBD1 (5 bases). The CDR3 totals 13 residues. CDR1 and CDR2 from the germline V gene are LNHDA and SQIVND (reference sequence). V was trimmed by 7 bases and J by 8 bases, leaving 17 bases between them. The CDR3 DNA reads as TGTGCCAGTAATTGGGCACAGGCGGCCGGCTACACCTTC. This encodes CASNWAQAAGYTF.

Written as DNA, the CDR3 is TGTGCCAGTAGTTCGTCAGCCGGGACAGGAGCTAACTATGGCTACACCTTC. Its translation is CASSSSAGTGANYGYTF. This chain connects TRBV19 to TRBJ1-2, with 8 bases aligning to TRBD1. From germline, CDR1 is LNHDA and CDR2 SQIVND (reference sequence). V lost 5 bases, J lost 0 bases, and 11 bases stayed unmatched. The CDR3 consists of 17 residues.

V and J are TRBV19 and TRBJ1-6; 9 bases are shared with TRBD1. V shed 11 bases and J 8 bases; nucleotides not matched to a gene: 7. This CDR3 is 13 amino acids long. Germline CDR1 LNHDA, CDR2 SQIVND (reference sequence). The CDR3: CAYHRGHHSPLHF. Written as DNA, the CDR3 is TGTGCCTATCACAGGGGGCACCATTCACCCCTCCACTTT.

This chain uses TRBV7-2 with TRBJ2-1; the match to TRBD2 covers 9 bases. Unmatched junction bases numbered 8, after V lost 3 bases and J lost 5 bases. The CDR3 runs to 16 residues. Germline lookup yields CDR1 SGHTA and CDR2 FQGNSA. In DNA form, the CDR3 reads TGTGCCAGCAGCTTGTTGGGGACTAGCACCAACAATGAGCAGTTCTTC. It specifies CASSLLGTSTNNEQFF.

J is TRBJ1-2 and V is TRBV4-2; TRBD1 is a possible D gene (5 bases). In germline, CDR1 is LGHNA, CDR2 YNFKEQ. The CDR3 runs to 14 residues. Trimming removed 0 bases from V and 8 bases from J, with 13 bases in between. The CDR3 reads CASSQELSGRGYTF. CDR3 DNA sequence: TGTGCCAGCAGCCAAGAGTTGTCAGGGAGGGGCTACACCTTC.

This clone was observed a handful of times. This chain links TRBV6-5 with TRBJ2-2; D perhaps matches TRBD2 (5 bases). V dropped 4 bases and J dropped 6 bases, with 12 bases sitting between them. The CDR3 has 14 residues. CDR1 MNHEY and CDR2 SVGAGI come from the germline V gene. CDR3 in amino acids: CASSLTQEAGELFF. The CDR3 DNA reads TGTGCCAGCAGTTTAACTCAGGAGGCCGGGGAGCTGTTTTTT.

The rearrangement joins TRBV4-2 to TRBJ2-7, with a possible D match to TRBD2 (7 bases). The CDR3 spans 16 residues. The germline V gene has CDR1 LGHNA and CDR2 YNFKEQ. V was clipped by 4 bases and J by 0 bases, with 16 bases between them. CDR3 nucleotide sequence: TGTGCCAGCAGCCTATACCTCGGGGGGCGCTCCTACGAGCAGTACTTC. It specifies CASSLYLGGRSYEQYF.

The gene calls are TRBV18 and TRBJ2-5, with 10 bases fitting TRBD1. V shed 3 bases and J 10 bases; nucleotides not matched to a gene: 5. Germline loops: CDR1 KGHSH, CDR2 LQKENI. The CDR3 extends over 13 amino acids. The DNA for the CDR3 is TGTGCCAGCTCACCCGAGGACAGGGGGATCCAGTACTTC. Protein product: CASSPEDRGIQYF.

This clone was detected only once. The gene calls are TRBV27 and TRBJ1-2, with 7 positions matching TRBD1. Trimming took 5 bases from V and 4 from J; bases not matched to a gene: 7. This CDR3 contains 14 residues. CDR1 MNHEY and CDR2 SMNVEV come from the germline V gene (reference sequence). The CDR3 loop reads CASSRTTGTYGYTF. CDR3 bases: TGTGCCAGCAGTAGAACGACAGGGACCTATGGCTACACCTTC.

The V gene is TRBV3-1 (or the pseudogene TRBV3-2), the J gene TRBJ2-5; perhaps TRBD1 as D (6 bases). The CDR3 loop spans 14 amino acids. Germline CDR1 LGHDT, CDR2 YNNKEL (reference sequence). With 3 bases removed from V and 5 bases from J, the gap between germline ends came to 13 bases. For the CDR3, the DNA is TGTGCCAGCAGCCACCTTCAGGGGCTGGAGACCCAGTACTTC. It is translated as CASSHLQGLETQYF.